This TCR beta chain was recorded in a study of CD8+ T cells in alopecia areata. Looking at the study overall: Treated patients were given 5 to 10 mg oral tofacitinib twice daily.

Treatment noted: oral pan-JAK inhibitor, 5-10 mg twice daily. About this clone: The antigen is unknown.

The ends lost 7 bases at V and 8 bases at J; junction bases unmatched: 7. This CDR3 has 12 amino acids. The germline V gene encodes CDR1 SQVTM and CDR2 ANQGSEA. Study-wide results and caveats: The study found that many expanded lesional clones persisted in scalp and blood during tofacitinib.

RNA was extracted and reverse transcribed into cDNA as the sequencing template. Only in-frame clones appear in the TCRdb table, and some are missing; sequencing was by immunoSEQ multiplex PCR. The table has about 210,000 clones, more than 45% seen once. The chain employs TRBV29-1 and TRBJ2-1; 8 positions match TRBD1. The clonotype originates from a human donor with alopecia areata. The sequenced sample was CD4+ T cells sorted from blood, obtained at week 4, from a patient treated with tofacitinib. CDR3 loop: CSGRQGIDEQFF. Written as DNA, the CDR3 is TGCAGCGGGAGACAGGGGATAGATGAGCAGTTCTTC.